The 18 T cell receptor beta chains below all came from one sample that was sequenced in a study of blood T cells in healthy people across ages. Primers used in a second PCR of roughly 6 to 12 cycles were a sample-barcoded 5' primer and a J-beta primer mix. TCRdb redid the calling of the 5' RACE reads with MiXCR, one entry per CDR3 protein. This table has 780,000 or so distinct CDR3 sequences, less than 70% appearing once. The specimen was blood. These receptors were collected from a man older than 75 in good health.

This clonotype was observed many times. The chain uses TRBV27 and TRBJ2-7, with a possible D match to TRBD1 (5 bases). Germline loops: CDR1 MNHEY, CDR2 SMNVEV (reference sequence). This CDR3 comprises 13 residues. V lost 2 bases, J lost 1 base, and 6 bases lay in between. The CDR3 loop is CASSLGASYEQYF. The CDR3 coding sequence is TGTGCCAGCAGTTTAGGGGCTTCCTACGAGCAGTACTTC.

This clonotype turned up a few times. This chain links TRBV10-3 with TRBJ2-7; D gene unclear. The CDR3 loop spans 13 amino acids. The germline CDR1 and CDR2 sequences are ENHRY and SYGVKD. Between the trimmed V and J ends, which lost 4 bases and 4 bases, there was a span of 11 bases. The CDR3 region has the DNA TGTGCCATCAGTGGTCTAGTCGGGTACGAGCAGTACTTC. Amino acid sequence: CAISGLVGYEQYF.

This clonotype was detected a few times. V gene TRBV9 combines with J gene TRBJ2-1; 7 bases align to TRBD2. The CDR3 spans 14 residues. The germline V gene has CDR1 SGDLS and CDR2 YYNGEE. Losses at the gene ends were 4 bases for V and 5 bases for J; bases not matched to a gene: 6. The CDR3, as DNA: TGTGCCAGCAGCAGACTAGCCATTCACAATGAGCAGTTCTTC. It yields the protein CASSRLAIHNEQFF.

The chain recombines TRBV7-6 with TRBJ2-1, with no clear D. The DNA end is more similar to TRBJ2-7, so the J call may be wrong. The CDR3 has 15 amino acids. Germline CDR1 reads SGHVS; CDR2 reads FNYEAQ. The CDR3 loop reads CASSLLAETYNEQYF. CDR3 DNA: TGTGCCAGCAGCTTATTGGCGGAGACTTACAATGAGCAGTACTTC.

This chain links TRBV28 with TRBJ1-1, with no clear D. The CDR3 is 13 amino acids. Germline V lookup: CDR1 MDHEN, CDR2 SYDVKM. The V gene lost 6 bases and the J gene lost 7 bases, with 15 bases spanning the gap. The CDR3 nucleotides are TGTGCCAGCAGGAAAACGGTTAGAGTTGAAGCTTTCTTT. It codes for CASRKTVRVEAFF. Combining the CDR3 with reference TRBV28 and TRBJ1-1 gives the whole variable domain DVKVTQSSRYLVKRTGEKVFLECVQDMDHENMFWYRQDPGLGLRLIYFSYDVKMKEKGDIPEGYSVSREKKERFSLILESASTNQTSMYLCASRKTVRVEAFFGQGTRLTVV.

V usage is TRBV20-1 and J usage is TRBJ2-1; 16 positions agree with TRBD2. CDR1 DFQATT and CDR2 SNEGSKA come from the germline V gene (reference sequence). CDR3 length equals 18 residues. The V and J ends lost 6 bases and 4 bases, in that order; junction bases with no gene match: 12. The CDR3 reads CSAEGLAGGKPTYNEQFF. The CDR3, as DNA: TGCAGTGCAGAGGGACTAGCGGGAGGGAAGCCCACATACAATGAGCAGTTCTTC.

This clonotype was seen a single time. The V gene is TRBV7-3, the J gene TRBJ2-4; no clear D gene. The J call may be in error: the DNA end matches TRBJ2-7 better. CDR1 is SGHTA, CDR2 FQGTGA, per germline. The CDR3 covers 16 residues. CDR3 residues: CASSLSPAGSIYEQYF. The CDR3 coding sequence is TGTGCCAGCAGCTTAAGCCCAGCTGGGTCCATCTACGAGCAGTACTTC.

This chain uses TRBV9 with TRBJ2-6; D is possibly TRBD1 (5 bases). This CDR3 comprises 18 residues. Trimming pared 1 base from V and 2 bases from J, leaving 16 bases between. Germline CDR1 reads SGDLS; CDR2 reads YYNGEE. The CDR3 region is CASSVTPSLGPGANVLTF. The DNA of the CDR3 is TGTGCCAGCAGCGTAACCCCCTCCTTGGGGCCTGGGGCCAACGTCCTGACTTTC.

This clonotype was counted a few times. The chain couples TRBV20-1 to TRBJ2-5; the D gene is possibly TRBD1 (5 bases). The J call may be wrong; the DNA end is better matched by TRBJ2-7. This CDR3 is 13 amino acids long. CDR1 and CDR2 from the germline V gene are DFQATT and SNEGSKA (reference sequence). CDR3 loop: CSASRQGKDEQYF. The DNA of the CDR3 is TGCAGTGCTAGTCGGCAGGGTAAGGACGAGCAGTACTTC.

The chain carries TRBV24-1 and TRBJ1-4, with TRBD1 matching 11 bases. Trimming cost V 2 bases and J 5 bases; bases outside gene matches: 0. There are 15 residues in the CDR3. Germline assignment: CDR1 KGHDR and CDR2 SFDVKD. The CDR3 DNA sequence: TGTGCCACCAGTGATTGGACAGGGGGCAATGAAAAACTGTTTTTT. It is translated as CATSDWTGGNEKLFF.

The rearrangement joins TRBV20-1 to TRBJ2-1, with unresolved D. V was clipped by 0 bases and J by 9 bases, with 9 bases between them. Germline V lookup: CDR1 DFQATT, CDR2 SNEGSKA (reference sequence). The CDR3 spans 12 residues. In DNA form, the CDR3 reads TGCAGTGCTAGAGATCCCGGTGTTGAGCAGTTCTTC. Its protein product is CSARDPGVEQFF.

The V call is TRBV7-2, the J call TRBJ2-5, with D possibly being TRBD1 (5 bases). From germline, CDR1 is SGHTA and CDR2 FQGNSA. This CDR3 is built from 14 residues. Deletions cut 3 bases from V and 2 bases from J, with 10 bases between. The CDR3 nucleotides read TGTGCCAGCAGCTTCAGGGCGCTACAAGAGACCCAGTACTTC. As protein: CASSFRALQETQYF. The whole variable domain, filled in from reference TRBV7-2 and TRBJ2-5, reads GAGVSQSPSNKVTEKGKDVELRCDPISGHTALYWYRQSLGQGLEFLIYFQGNSAPDKSGLPSDRFSAERTGGSVSTLTIQRTQQEDSAVYLCASSFRALQETQYFGPGTRLLVL.

This clonotype was seen a handful of times. An end of the junction does not agree with germline; a read error may underlie this. The chain employs TRBV7-2 and TRBJ2-3; D possibly corresponds to TRBD2 (5 bases). The CDR3 length is 15 residues. The germline gives CDR1 SGHTA, CDR2 FQGNSA. The CDR3 loop reads CASSLAPVFARYAYF. The CDR3 nucleotides read TGTGCCAGCAGCCTAGCCCCAGTTTTCGCCAGATACGCGTATTTT.

The CDR3 bases are TGTGCCACCAGTGTACCAGGGGTAGGCAATGAGCAGTACTTC. Translated: CATSVPGVGNEQYF. The chain is built from TRBV24-1 and TRBJ2-5, with a weak D call TRBD1 (6 bases). Germline V lookup: CDR1 KGHDR, CDR2 SFDVKD. Trimming pared 5 bases from V and 11 bases from J, leaving 20 bases between. The CDR3 covers 14 residues.

This clonotype was recorded a few times. The chain uses TRBV10-1 and TRBJ2-3, with 11 nucleotides matching TRBD2. V was clipped by 6 bases and J by 14 bases; unmatched bases: 25. CDR1 is WNHNN and CDR2 is SYGVQD in the germline V gene (reference sequence). The CDR3 sequence is 18 residues long. CDR3 residues: CASSPGTSGLFEHRYAYF. CDR3 DNA sequence: TGCGCCAGCAGCCCCGGGACTAGCGGACTCTTTGAGCACAGATACGCGTATTTT.

This clonotype has only a few counts. V gene TRBV24-1 combines with J gene TRBJ2-3; D possibly corresponds to TRBD2 (6 bases). Germline V gene data show CDR1 as KGHDR and CDR2 as SFDVKD. Trimming removed 0 bases from V and 0 bases from J, with 9 bases in between. The CDR3 is 16 residues long. The CDR3 spells CATSDLQAGSTDTQYF. The CDR3 coding sequence is TGTGCCACCAGTGATTTGCAGGCGGGGAGCACAGATACGCAGTATTTT.

The CDR3 here is CASSFAGSGTGELFF. The CDR3 coding sequence is TGTGCCAGCAGCTTTGCGGGGTCGGGCACCGGGGAGCTGTTTTTT. The gene calls are TRBV11-3 and TRBJ2-2, with D maybe TRBD2 (6 bases). The CDR3 sequence is 15 residues long. The germline gives CDR1 SGHNT, CDR2 YENEEA. Trimming stripped 3 bases from V and 4 bases from J, with 12 bases between.

This clonotype has ten or more counts. The chain carries TRBV7-2 and TRBJ2-3, with D tentatively TRBD2 (6 bases). The germline V and J ends were trimmed by 2 bases and 14 bases, with 20 bases remaining between them. The CDR3 consists of 14 residues. In germline, CDR1 is SGHTA, CDR2 FQGNSA. The DNA for the CDR3 is TGTGCCAGCAGCTTAAGGCAGGGAGGCAGATACGCGTATTTT. This translates into CASSLRQGGRYAYF.